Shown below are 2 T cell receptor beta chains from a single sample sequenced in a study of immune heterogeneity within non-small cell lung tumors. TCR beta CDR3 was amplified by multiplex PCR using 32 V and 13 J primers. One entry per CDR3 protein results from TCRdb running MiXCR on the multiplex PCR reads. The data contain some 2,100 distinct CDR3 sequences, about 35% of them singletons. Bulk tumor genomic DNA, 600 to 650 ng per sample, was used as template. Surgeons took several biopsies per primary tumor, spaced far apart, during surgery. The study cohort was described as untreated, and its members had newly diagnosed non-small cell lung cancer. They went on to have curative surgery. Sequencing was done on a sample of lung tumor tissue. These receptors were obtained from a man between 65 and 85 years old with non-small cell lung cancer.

CDR3 in amino acids: CATSRGLAYEQYF. The CDR3 nucleotides are TGTGCCACCAGCAGGGGACTAGCCTACGAGCAGTACTTC. V usage is TRBV15 and J usage is TRBJ2-7, with 8 bases matching TRBD2. CDR3 length: 13 residues. CDR1 is LNHNV, CDR2 YYDKDF, per germline (reference sequence). V lost 3 bases, J lost 2 bases, and 0 bases stayed unmatched.

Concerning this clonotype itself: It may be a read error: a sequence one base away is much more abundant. CDR3 amino acids: CASSIRRGAIRQPQHF. As DNA, the CDR3 is TGTGCCAGTAGTATACGGCGGGGCGCGATACGTCAGCCCCAGCATTTT. The genes are TRBV19 and TRBJ1-5; D perhaps matches TRBD1 (5 bases). V lost 2 bases and J 6 bases, leaving 17 bases between the germline ends. The CDR3 loop spans 16 amino acids. In germline, CDR1 is LNHDA, CDR2 SQIVND (reference sequence).